This entry lists 27 T cell receptor beta chains sequenced from one sample in a study of blood T cell repertoires in COVID-19. TCRdb keeps only in-frame clones here, not all; method: immunoSEQ multiplex PCR. The table has under 20,000 clones, 93% seen once; the top ten hold about 4%. Input material: peripheral blood. The receptors were sampled from a woman aged 45 to 65 with active COVID-19.

V gene TRBV27 combines with J gene TRBJ1-6; no reliable D call. CDR1 and CDR2 (germline): MNHEY, SMNVEV (reference sequence). The CDR3 has 16 amino acids. Trimming removed 0 bases from V and 2 bases from J, with 8 bases in between. CDR3: CASSLSWSTYNSPLHF. CDR3 sequence (DNA): TGTGCCAGCAGTTTATCATGGAGCACCTATAATTCACCCCTCCACTTT.

This clone has just a few counts. The genes are TRBV4-1 and TRBJ2-7; 11 nucleotides agree with TRBD2. The V gene's germline CDR1 is MGHRA and CDR2 YSYEKL. The CDR3 covers 14 residues. The V gene end was trimmed by 5 bases and the J gene end by 4 bases; junction bases not matched to a gene: 4. Written as DNA, the CDR3 is TGCGCCAGCAGCACCAGGACTAGCGGGTACGAGCAGTACTTC. Its translation is CASSTRTSGYEQYF.

V usage is TRBV30 and J usage is TRBJ2-1; 11 bases agree with TRBD2. The junction had 6 bases not matched to a gene; V was cut back by 6 bases and J by 8 bases. CDR3 size: 13 residues. Per the germline V gene, CDR1 is GTSNPN and CDR2 is SVGIG (reference sequence). This chain's CDR3 is CACMRLAGYEQFF. DNA for the CDR3: TGTGCCTGCATGAGACTAGCGGGGTATGAGCAGTTCTTC.

This chain connects TRBV10-1 to TRBJ2-1; TRBD1 aligns across 7 bases. V was pared by 3 bases and J by 7 bases, with 3 bases of the junction left unmatched. Germline V gives CDR1 WNHNN, CDR2 SYGVQD (reference sequence). This CDR3 is 13 amino acids long. CDR3 DNA sequence: TGCGCCAGCAGTGAAGGGGGCAGGAATGAGCAGTTCTTC. It encodes CASSEGGRNEQFF.

The rearrangement links TRBV6-2 or TRBV6-3 to TRBJ2-4; TRBD2 aligns across 11 bases. The CDR3 is 18 amino acids. Unmatched junction bases numbered 9, after V lost 2 bases and J lost 3 bases. The V gene's germline CDR1 is MNHEY and CDR2 SVGEGT. The CDR3 here is CASSYTSGSGIGKNIQYF. CDR3 bases: TGTGCCAGCAGTTACACTAGCGGGAGTGGTATCGGCAAAAACATTCAGTACTTC.

The genes are TRBV19 and TRBJ2-3; the match to TRBD1 covers 8 bases. V shed 10 bases and J 0 bases; nucleotides not matched to a gene: 12. The CDR3 length is 16 residues. Per the germline V gene, CDR1 is LNHDA and CDR2 is SQIVND (reference sequence). This CDR3 reads CANPGTGPSSTDTQYF. In DNA, the CDR3 is TGTGCCAACCCTGGGACAGGTCCCTCTAGCACAGATACGCAGTATTTT.

This chain links TRBV7-2 with TRBJ1-1; D may be TRBD1 (5 bases). Germline V gene lookup returns CDR1 SGHTA and CDR2 FQGNSA. Trimming took off 4 bases at V and 1 base at J, with 10 bases between the two ends. This CDR3 has 14 amino acids. The CDR3 bases are TGTGCCAGCAGCTACGACAGATCGAACACTGAAGCTTTCTTT. Protein: CASSYDRSNTEAFF.

The rearrangement uses TRBV6-5 and TRBJ2-4; 8 positions match TRBD1. Germline CDR1 and CDR2: MNHEY and SVGAGI. The V segment lost 6 bases and the J segment 9 bases; nucleotides outside the gene matches: 10. The CDR3 extends over 14 amino acids. The CDR3 nucleotides are TGTGCCAGCAGCCTCGACAGGGGAAAGGGCATTCAGTACTTC. Protein product: CASSLDRGKGIQYF.

This rearrangement joins TRBV5-6 to TRBJ2-7; the D gene is possibly TRBD2 (6 bases). Germline V gene data show CDR1 as SGHDT and CDR2 as YYEEEE. This CDR3 has 15 residues. Trimming stripped 2 bases from V and 0 bases from J, with 12 bases between. The CDR3 DNA is TGTGCCAGCAGCTTTAGCGGCAGAAGCTCCTACGAGCAGTACTTC. Protein: CASSFSGRSSYEQYF.

V and J are TRBV9 and TRBJ1-2; TRBD1 agrees at 9 bases. Germline V gives CDR1 SGDLS, CDR2 YYNGEE. Unmatched junction bases numbered 13, after V lost 4 bases and J lost 6 bases. The CDR3 has 16 amino acids. The CDR3 nucleotides read TGTGCCAGCAGCTCAGCCGGGGGGACAGGGTCTCATGGCTACACCTTC. Its translation is CASSSAGGTGSHGYTF.

The chain couples TRBV18 to TRBJ2-1, with 10 bases fitting TRBD1. V was pared by 4 bases and J by 9 bases, with 12 bases of the junction left unmatched. Germline CDR1 reads KGHSH; CDR2 reads LQKENI. There are 16 residues in the CDR3. CDR3 in DNA: TGTGCCAGCTCACAAAGAAGGGACAGGGGATCGAGTGAGCAGTTCTTC. Protein sequence: CASSQRRDRGSSEQFF.

The rearrangement joins TRBV5-1 to TRBJ2-7; tentative D call: TRBD1 (5 bases). The germline CDR1 and CDR2 sequences are SGHRS and YFSETQ. V lost 5 bases to trimming and J lost 0 bases, with 12 bases between them. The length of the CDR3 is 14 residues. CDR3 bases: TGCGCCAGCAGTCGGCAGGGTGACTCCTACGAGCAGTACTTC. Amino acids: CASSRQGDSYEQYF.

V usage is TRBV28 and J usage is TRBJ2-6; the D gene is possibly TRBD1 (6 bases). Deletions cut 7 bases from V and 3 bases from J, with 19 bases between. There are 17 residues in the CDR3. Germline CDR1 is MDHEN and CDR2 is SYDVKM. CDR3 sequence reads: CASKKGSRGFGANVLTF. The CDR3 nucleotides read TGTGCCAGCAAAAAGGGGAGCAGGGGCTTTGGGGCCAACGTCCTGACTTTC.

The chain employs TRBV5-1 and TRBJ1-4; 7 bases agree with TRBD1. The CDR3 has 18 amino acids. V dropped 4 bases and J dropped 8; count of bases not matched to a gene: 20. Germline-derived CDR1 and CDR2 are SGHRS and YFSETQ. The CDR3 is CASSITTGALRRGEKLFF. The CDR3 region has the DNA TGCGCCAGCAGCATCACAACAGGGGCGCTTCGACGGGGCGAAAAACTGTTTTTT.

The rearrangement joins TRBV12-3 or TRBV12-4 to TRBJ1-2, with TRBD1 matching 7 bases. The CDR3 length is 13 residues. J lost 3 bases, V lost 5 bases, and 3 bases had no gene match. The CDR3: CASSTGEDYGYTF. The CDR3 coding sequence is TGTGCCAGCAGTACAGGGGAAGACTATGGCTACACCTTC.

The chain recombines TRBV30 with TRBJ2-3; TRBD2 might be the D (5 bases). There are 13 residues in the CDR3. CDR1 is GTSNPN and CDR2 is SVGIG in the germline V gene (reference sequence). V was cut by 5 bases and J by 2 bases, with 11 bases left in between. CDR3 residues: CAWDGLNTDTQYF. The CDR3 region has the DNA TGTGCCTGGGACGGACTTAACACAGATACGCAGTATTTT.

In its sample, this clone was seen once. The chain couples TRBV10-1 to TRBJ2-2; D might be TRBD1 (6 bases). This CDR3 has 14 amino acids. Germline assignment: CDR1 WNHNN and CDR2 SYGVQD (reference sequence). Trimming cost V 4 bases and J 5 bases, with 11 bases left between them. The CDR3 region has the DNA TGCGCCAGCAGTGCAGGGGCGCGGACCGGGGAGCTGTTTTTT. Translating gives CASSAGARTGELFF.

This clone occurred once. V gene TRBV7-3 combines with J gene TRBJ2-1, with 11 bases lining up with TRBD2. CDR3 length: 14 residues. V shed 5 bases and J 7 bases; nucleotides not matched to a gene: 4. Per the germline V gene, CDR1 is SGHTA and CDR2 is FQGTGA. In DNA, the CDR3 is TGTGCCAGCAGCCCTGGGACTAGCGGTAATGAGCAGTTCTTC. It is translated as CASSPGTSGNEQFF.

The chain combines TRBV18 with TRBJ2-6, with D tentatively TRBD1 (6 bases). This CDR3 is built from 15 residues. The germline V gene has CDR1 KGHSH and CDR2 LQKENI. Trimming left V 5 bases short and J 3 bases short, with 11 bases between. The CDR3 loop is CASSAYRDGANVLTF. CDR3 in DNA: TGTGCCAGCTCAGCGTACAGGGATGGGGCCAACGTCCTGACTTTC.

The chain employs TRBV14 and TRBJ2-7; D is possibly TRBD2 (6 bases). Germline CDR1 is SGHDN and CDR2 is FVKESK. V shed 5 bases and J shed 0 bases, with 17 bases lying between them. This CDR3 is 16 amino acids long. The CDR3 DNA reads TGTGCCAGCAGCTCAAGGGGAGGCAGCACCTCCTACGAGCAGTACTTC. This sequence encodes CASSSRGGSTSYEQYF.

The CDR3 sequence is CASSGTGGVEAFF. In nucleotides, the CDR3 is TGTGCCAGCAGTGGAACAGGGGGCGTCGAAGCTTTCTTT. The chain links TRBV2 to TRBJ1-1; 9 bases fit TRBD1. This CDR3 contains 13 residues. J was trimmed by 8 bases and V by 4 bases; bases with no gene match: 5. Germline V gene lookup returns CDR1 SNHLY and CDR2 FYNNEI. The entire variable domain, with the rest obtained from reference TRBV2 and TRBJ1-1, is as follows: EPEVTQTPSHQVTQMGQEVILRCVPISNHLYFYWYRQILGQKVEFLVSFYNNEISEKSEIFDDQFSVERPDGSNFTLKIRSTKLEDSAMYFCASSGTGGVEAFFGQGTRLTVV.

The V gene is TRBV11-2, the J gene TRBJ2-7; 7 bases are a match to TRBD1. CDR3 length: 15 residues. Germline V gene lookup returns CDR1 SGHAT and CDR2 FQNNGV. With 4 bases clipped from V and 4 bases from J, the junction kept 10 bases outside the gene matches. DNA of the CDR3: TGTGCCAGCAGCTGGCAGCAGGGGGAAGTATACGAGCAGTACTTC. Translated: CASSWQQGEVYEQYF.

The V call is TRBV27, the J call TRBJ2-7; the D gene is possibly TRBD2 (6 bases). The CDR3 runs to 15 residues. V was clipped by 5 bases and J by 0 bases, with 14 bases between them. CDR1 MNHEY and CDR2 SMNVEV come from the germline V gene (reference sequence). The CDR3 is CASSIHGGLSYEQYF. The CDR3 bases are TGTGCCAGCAGTATCCACGGGGGACTCTCCTACGAGCAGTACTTC.

The rearrangement uses TRBV5-4 and TRBJ1-1, with 7 bases aligning to TRBD1. This CDR3 is 17 amino acids long. The germline gives CDR1 SGHNT, CDR2 YYREEE (reference sequence). V shed 4 bases, J shed 3 bases, and the junction held 15 bases outside the gene matches. CDR3 residues: CASSQGDGFLGDTEAFF. CDR3 coding DNA: TGTGCCAGCAGCCAGGGGGACGGCTTCCTTGGGGACACTGAAGCTTTCTTT.

The gene calls are TRBV9 and TRBJ2-3, with TRBD2 matching 9 bases. CDR1 and CDR2 (germline): SGDLS, YYNGEE. Germline trimming cut 3 bases from V and 1 base from J; bases unmatched to any gene: 12. The CDR3 runs 18 residues. CDR3 sequence reads: CASSAKGVAGVGTDTQYF. The CDR3 nucleotides read TGTGCCAGCAGCGCAAAAGGAGTAGCGGGAGTAGGCACAGATACGCAGTATTTT.

The genes are TRBV3-1 (or the pseudogene TRBV3-2) and TRBJ1-2; TRBD1 is a possible D gene (5 bases). Trimming removed 0 bases at V and 4 bases at J, with 12 bases between. Germline V gene lookup returns CDR1 LGHDT and CDR2 YNNKEL (reference sequence). The length of the CDR3 is 15 residues. The CDR3 DNA reads TGTGCCAGCAGCCAAGACAGGGTAAATAGCTATGGCTACACCTTC. This gives the protein CASSQDRVNSYGYTF.

The table lists this clone with a few counts. The chain couples TRBV11-2 to TRBJ1-2, with D perhaps matching TRBD1 (6 bases). In germline, CDR1 is SGHAT, CDR2 FQNNGV. The CDR3 loop spans 14 amino acids. Trimming stripped 5 bases from V and 0 bases from J, with 10 bases between. In nucleotides, the CDR3 is TGTGCCAGCAGCCTCGGACAGTCTAACTATGGCTACACCTTC. Its protein is CASSLGQSNYGYTF.